Following are 24 T cell receptor beta chains from one sample sequenced in a study of T cells expressing NK-cell markers. TCRdb reanalyzed the 5' RACE reads, giving one entry per CDR3 protein sequence and no DNA. In all, the sample yields 150,000 or so distinct CDR3 sequences. Sequencing was done on a sample of blood T cells: a sorted CD56 or NKG2C T cell subset, CD4+ or CD8+ T cells, or bulk PBMC T cells (not recorded which). The receptors were sampled from a woman in her forties or fifties in good health.

The genes are TRBV19 and TRBJ1-5; TCRdb's assignment of TRBD1 cannot be checked, as there is no DNA. Looked up from germline, CDR1 is LNHDA and CDR2 is SQIVND (reference sequence). The CDR3 extends over 14 amino acids. CDR3 amino acids: CAVSGSQANQPQHF.

V is TRBV2 and J is TRBJ2-6; with no DNA, the TCRdb D assignment of TRBD1 cannot be verified. Germline CDR1 and CDR2: SNHLY and FYNNEI. This CDR3 is 20 amino acids long. This CDR3 reads CASSTPLSIEVNPGANVLTF.

The J gene is TRBJ2-1, the V gene TRBV20-1. Per germline, CDR1 DFQATT and CDR2 SNEGSKA (reference sequence). This CDR3 is built from 14 residues. CDR3 sequence: CSARAVATYNEQFF.

The chain is built from TRBV9 and TRBJ2-1. The CDR3 has 14 amino acids. CDR1 is SGDLS, CDR2 YYNGEE, per germline. CDR3 residues: CASSVVAQRNEQFF.

This chain joins TRBV6-1 and TRBJ1-1; TCRdb picks TRBD1, but there is no DNA to check that call. This CDR3 has 15 residues. Germline loops: CDR1 MNHNS, CDR2 SASEGT. The CDR3 protein is CASSDRDRGSTEAFF.

This rearrangement joins TRBV30 to TRBJ2-2; TCRdb returns TRBD1, unconfirmable since there is no DNA. The CDR3 sequence is 15 residues long. Germline CDR1 is GTSNPN and CDR2 is SVGIG (reference sequence). The CDR3: CAWGGQGVFTGELFF.

V is TRBV27 and J is TRBJ2-1; checking the TCRdb D call of TRBD1 is not possible without DNA. The germline V gene has CDR1 MNHEY and CDR2 SMNVEV (reference sequence). The CDR3 contains 13 residues. The CDR3 is CASSPGTLYEQFF.

The rearrangement joins TRBV6-5 to TRBJ2-3; TCRdb indicates TRBD2, and absent DNA this call remains unverified. CDR3 length equals 15 residues. CDR1 MNHEY and CDR2 SVGAGI come from the germline V gene. The CDR3 loop reads CASSATSGGTDTQYF.

V and J are TRBV7-2 and TRBJ1-4. The CDR3 contains 15 residues. Looked up from germline, CDR1 is SGHTA and CDR2 is FQGNSA. The CDR3 here is CASSTHSLGNEKLFF.

The chain recombines TRBV9 with TRBJ2-3; lacking DNA, the TRBD1 call made by TCRdb goes unchecked. The CDR3 extends over 16 amino acids. Germline V gene data show CDR1 as SGDLS and CDR2 as YYNGEE. CDR3 region: CASSSLDRPSTDTQYF.

The chain links TRBV11-2 to TRBJ2-1; the TCRdb D gene call, TRBD2, has no DNA to confirm it. The germline V gene has CDR1 SGHAT and CDR2 FQNNGV. The CDR3 runs to 12 residues. The CDR3: CASSPTAGEQFF.

The CDR3 here is CASSLMSPQDNSPLHF. The rearrangement joins TRBV27 to TRBJ1-6. The CDR3 covers 16 residues. Looked up from germline, CDR1 is MNHEY and CDR2 is SMNVEV (reference sequence).

The chain joins TRBV3-1 to TRBJ2-5. The CDR3 sequence is 14 residues long. Germline-derived CDR1 and CDR2 are LGHDT and YNNKEL (reference sequence). The CDR3 region is CASSPRTERETQYF.

The rearrangement joins TRBV12-3 or TRBV12-4 to TRBJ2-2; lacking DNA, the TRBD2 call made by TCRdb goes unchecked. There are 15 residues in the CDR3. The CDR3 loop reads CASSPGLVRAGELFF.

The chain uses TRBV18 and TRBJ2-7. The germline CDR1 and CDR2 sequences are KGHSH and LQKENI. The CDR3 covers 14 residues. CDR3 sequence: CASSSVEEPNEQYF.

The rearrangement links TRBV27 to TRBJ2-1; TCRdb lists TRBD1, though no DNA is available to test this call. Germline V gene data show CDR1 as MNHEY and CDR2 as SMNVEV (reference sequence). The CDR3 length is 14 residues. The CDR3 region is CASSPWTGGNEQFF.

This chain connects TRBV5-1 to TRBJ1-1; the TRBD1 assignment by TCRdb is unverifiable without DNA. CDR1 SGHRS and CDR2 YFSETQ come from the germline V gene. The CDR3 extends over 14 amino acids. This CDR3 reads CASSGGQGNTEAFF.

The genes are TRBV19 and TRBJ2-5; without DNA, the TCRdb call of TRBD1 cannot be checked. The CDR3 is 13 amino acids. The germline CDR1 and CDR2 sequences are LNHDA and SQIVND (reference sequence). CDR3 amino acids: CASSIGSAGTQYF.

CDR3 sequence: CASRPELAISPGELFF. The V and J genes are TRBV4-1 and TRBJ2-2; TCRdb indicates TRBD2, and absent DNA this call remains unverified. CDR3 size: 16 residues. Germline V gene lookup returns CDR1 MGHRA and CDR2 YSYEKL.

The V and J genes are TRBV4-1 and TRBJ1-3; lacking DNA, the TRBD1 call made by TCRdb goes unchecked. This CDR3 is built from 18 residues. CDR1 and CDR2 from the germline V gene are MGHRA and YSYEKL. This chain's CDR3 is CASSLQADRGLSGNTIYF.

V gene TRBV5-1 combines with J gene TRBJ2-3. The length of the CDR3 is 15 residues. Germline CDR1 is SGHRS and CDR2 is YFSETQ. CDR3 sequence reads: CASSLVNDYTDTQYF.

The chain has TRBV15 and TRBJ2-5; TCRdb gives TRBD1 as the D gene, but with no DNA this cannot be confirmed. CDR1 and CDR2 from the germline V gene are LNHNV and YYDKDF (reference sequence). This CDR3 is 19 amino acids long. CDR3 in amino acids: CATSRITGTKIIKLETQYF.

The genes are TRBV21-1 and TRBJ1-5; TCRdb calls TRBD1, which cannot be checked without DNA. TRBV21-1 is deemed a pseudogene. The CDR3 consists of 15 residues. CDR3 in amino acids: CASSPRDRVGQPQHF.

This chain uses TRBV4-1 with TRBJ1-2; checking the TCRdb D call of TRBD1 is not possible without DNA. The germline CDR1 and CDR2 sequences are MGHRA and YSYEKL. This CDR3 is built from 15 residues. Here the CDR3 reads CASSQRMTGQYGYTF.